This TCR beta chain came from a study of blood T cells in healthy people across ages (dated by TCRdb to 2013 to 2016). Background for the entire study: In model experiments, roughly one uniquely barcoded TCR beta cDNA molecule per two T cells was captured by template switching. Using deep sequencing normalized with unique cDNA molecular identifiers, the study measured how TCR beta repertoire diversity changes with age. Two additional independent replicas of 1 million unique cDNA reads from the same blood draw were analyzed for two donors (one aged 18 to 30 and one aged 80 or older). Donors of different ages were randomly distributed across sequencing lanes to avoid experimental bias. The donors were divided into four age groups: young (average around 17 years), middle-aged (almost 40), aged (approximately 62) and long-lived (82).

The receptor library was made with 5' RACE. These reads were obtained on an Illumina HiSeq 2500. A second PCR of roughly 6 to 11 cycles was run with a J-beta primer mix and a sample-barcoded 5' primer. A unique molecular identifier was introduced onto each TCR beta cDNA molecule by a template-switch 5' adaptor carrying 12 random nucleotides. Each sample yielded at least 2.5 million CDR3-containing paired-end reads. First-strand cDNA was synthesized from all RNA with the Mint cDNA synthesis kit, primed by a TRBC-specific oligonucleotide. All cDNA was treated with uracil-DNA glycosylase and then went through a first 18-cycle PCR with the universal primers M1SS and BC2_uni_R. Per the source publication's procedure: For normalization, 1 million high-quality reads were randomly selected from each sample, with every read carrying a distinct molecular identifier. Instead of being binned into consensus sequences, reads with shared molecular identifiers were discarded. MiTCR, run with a Q25 quality threshold and the strictest error-elimination algorithm, handled CDR3 identification, clonotype clustering and error correction. A nonparametric unseen species model with Euler transformation was used to estimate a lower bound on total TCR beta diversity. The raw public reads went through TCRdb reprocessing: fastp at Q25, MiXCR clone calling, in-frame beta chains kept. Merged by CDR3 protein, the rows form single entries marked with the most common genes and DNA. None of the V and J calls come from the authors' own analysis; TCRdb made them. For this sample the table gives 1.5 million to 2 million distinct CDR3 sequences, of which roughly 30% were detected only once. 7.7% of the sample is held by the ten biggest clonotypes.

Systemically healthy Caucasian individuals from Russia, 39 in total and aged roughly 6 to 90 years, were included as donors. Each donor gave 8.5 to 10 milliliters of peripheral blood, collected into EDTA-treated Vacutainer tubes. Ficoll-Paque density-gradient centrifugation was used to isolate PBMCs, with at least 6.5 million obtained per sample. Trizol reagent was used to extract total RNA from the PBMCs, yielding at least 6 micrograms per sample. Naive CD45RAhigh/CD27high T cell percentages were measured by flow cytometry on a PBMC aliquot from every donor. This clonotype appeared many times. Its recognized antigen is unknown. One base away there is no much larger clone; base qualities are not given. There are 16 amino acids in the CDR3, from cysteine to phenylalanine inclusive. Only the CDR3 DNA stays, 48 bases, in frame from base 1. Unmatched junction bases come to 9, with V trimmed by 5 bases and J by 5 bases. CDR1 and CDR2, per the germline V gene, are MDHEN and SYDVKM.

Study-level results and caveats: Bulk unsorted PBMC profiling prevented conclusive comparison of naive and antigen-experienced compartments. The percentage of naive T cells measured by flow cytometry correlated strongly with observed TCR beta diversity. The CMV infection status of donors was not known, potentially confounding age-related changes in expanded clonotypes. Estimates of total diversity based on one million sequenced T cells were regarded as lower bounds and as underestimates. Observed TCR beta diversity per million T cells fell roughly linearly with age, and a significant reduction was already apparent by age roughly 40. The long-lived group showed more naive CD4+ T cells, fewer expanded clones and increased TCR diversity than the aged group, suggesting age selection.

The chain couples TRBV28 to TRBJ2-1; TRBD2 fits 10 bases in the junction. Material for sequencing was blood. The clonotype was recovered from a woman aged 30 to 39 in good health. CDR3 region: CASSPGLAGANNEQFF. In nucleotide form, the sequence is TGTGCCAGCAGTCCCGGGCTAGCGGGGGCTAACAATGAGCAGTTCTTC.